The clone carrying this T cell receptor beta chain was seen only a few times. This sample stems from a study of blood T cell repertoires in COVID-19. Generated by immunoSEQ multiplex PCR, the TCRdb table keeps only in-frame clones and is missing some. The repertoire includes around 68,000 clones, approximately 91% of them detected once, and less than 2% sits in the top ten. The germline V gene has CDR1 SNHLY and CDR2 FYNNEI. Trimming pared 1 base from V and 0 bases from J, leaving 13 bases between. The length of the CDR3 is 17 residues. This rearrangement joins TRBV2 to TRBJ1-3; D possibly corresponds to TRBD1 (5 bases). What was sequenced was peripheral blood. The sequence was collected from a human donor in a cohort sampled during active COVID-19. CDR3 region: CASSEGQPGLSGNTIYF. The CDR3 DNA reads TGTGCCAGCAGTGAAGGACAGCCTGGCCTCTCTGGAAACACCATATATTTT.